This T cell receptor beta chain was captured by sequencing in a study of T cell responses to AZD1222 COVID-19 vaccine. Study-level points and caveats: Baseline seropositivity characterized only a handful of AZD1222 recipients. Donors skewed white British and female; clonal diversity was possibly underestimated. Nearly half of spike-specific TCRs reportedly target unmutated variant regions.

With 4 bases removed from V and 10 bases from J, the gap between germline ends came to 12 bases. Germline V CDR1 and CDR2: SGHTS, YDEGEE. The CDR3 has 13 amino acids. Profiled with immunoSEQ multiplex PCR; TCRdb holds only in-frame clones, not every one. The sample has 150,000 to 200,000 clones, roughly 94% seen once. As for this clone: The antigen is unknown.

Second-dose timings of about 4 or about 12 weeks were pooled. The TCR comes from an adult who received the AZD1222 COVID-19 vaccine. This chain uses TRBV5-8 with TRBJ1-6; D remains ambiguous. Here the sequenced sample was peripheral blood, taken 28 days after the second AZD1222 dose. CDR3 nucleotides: TGTGCCAGCAGCCATCAGGTGTGGTCACCCCTCCACTTT. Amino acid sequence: CASSHQVWSPLHF.